This T cell receptor (beta chain) comes out of a study of cytomegalovirus exposure and HLA in healthy donors (dated by TCRdb to 2016 to 2017). For the wider study: In an earlier analysis of under 750 of the donors, less than 350 Gb of sequence data and 117 million unique TCR beta sequences from about 190 million T cells were reported. An earlier analysis of several hundred of the donors used high-throughput TCR beta sequencing to judge whether each TCR beta V gene segment behaved as functional or pseudogenic. The later analysis used no new phenotypic data to find candidate immune exposures, relying instead on TCR beta sequences and their occurrence across donors. The study aimed to test whether signatures of past pathogen exposure could be identified by cataloging public T cell receptors. Besides the first cohort of 550 to 750 subjects, a separate validation cohort made up of over a hundred different subjects was used. In a later analysis, previously published TCR beta repertoires from 670 or so donors were re-analyzed and high-resolution HLA genotyping was added so that TCR occurrence patterns could be studied. The study combined high-throughput TCR immunosequencing, statistical association of individual TCRs with disease status, and machine learning to predict cytomegalovirus infection status. In a later genetic analysis, genome-wide SNP genotypes for about 55% of the roughly 700 donors were used, and that subset was treated as a discovery cohort. The T cell repertoires of 666 subjects were profiled by immunosequencing and related to cytomegalovirus serostatus. Among the roughly 370 genotyped donors, approximately 81% belonged to the genetic ancestry cluster associated with self-reported Caucasian donors. Every discovery cohort repertoire had been produced on one sequencing platform. Among about 390 genotyped donors of the cohort, an average of around 240,000 unique TCR beta nucleotide sequences were sequenced per donor, roughly 18% of them non-productive. About 310 gigabases of sequencing data and some 85 million unique TCR sequences were included in an early release covering around 650 HLA-typed donors. Four to six DR-DQ haplotypes were handled as single units for association and clustering, since linkage in the cohort was strong. HLA typing covered class I and class II loci at four-digit resolution. Donor age, sex, ethnicity and CMV serostatus were collected together with the repertoire data. The number of donors typed differed by locus, with 629-630 for A, B, C, DRB1 and DQB1, roughly 550 for DQA1, 600 to 610 for DPA1, and some 440 for DPB1.

The library was generated by the immunoSEQ multiplex PCR assay. A mixture of 60 forward primers for TCR Vbeta segments and 13 reverse primers for TCR Jbeta segments was used in the multiplex PCR. A multiplex PCR assay on genomic DNA amplified the CDR3 region of rearranged TCR beta genes. On the Illumina HiSeq System, the amplified TCR beta libraries were sequenced as 87-base-pair reads. Turning to the authors' computational methods: A later analysis tallied roughly 78 million unique TCR beta chains across the 660 or so repertoires, and 10 million to 11 million of those chains were shared by two or more donors. Raw reads were error-corrected and collapsed into unique sequences with a nearest-neighbor algorithm that merged closely related sequences to remove PCR and sequencing errors. Alignment of CDR3 sequences to IMGT reference sequences was used to assign V, D and J gene segments. For a sequence to be retained, a match of at least six nucleotides was required to both a V gene segment and a J gene segment. A rearrangement was called productive if the CDR3 had no stop codons and remained in frame with V and J, and every other rearrangement was called non-productive. CDR3 was defined according to IMGT convention as the region running from the second conserved V-encoded cysteine to the conserved J-encoded phenylalanine. In an earlier analysis of around 640 of the donors, sequences lacking an unambiguous match to a single V gene segment were excluded. In an earlier analysis of 587 of the donors, V segments were called functional above 56.7% productive rearrangements and were called segregating when the between-donor standard deviation exceeded 5%. A statistical classification framework was built to diagnose cytomegalovirus status from the catalog of TCR beta chain sequences. In a later analysis, TCR nucleotide sequences were compared against IMGT/GENE-DB human TR gene sequences so that V and J genes could be assigned. In a later analysis, CDR3 sequences and most-parsimonious VDJ recombination scenarios were assigned using the TCRdist pipeline. A later analysis defined each TCR beta chain by its CDR3 amino acid sequence plus V-gene family, and excluded reads lacking a unique V-gene family. As a way to deal with suspected cross-contamination and a sequencing artifact, a later analysis dropped roughly 620 nucleotide sequences that were highly shared and had low generation probability. In a later analysis, a clonal expansion index for each public chain was calculated from normalized within-repertoire ranks of inferred template counts. In a later analysis, generation probabilities were computed using a VDJ recombination model fitted to out-of-frame rearrangements, and the results were checked against IGoR. In a later analysis, hypergeometric tests were used to score TCR-TCR, TCR-HLA and TCR-CMV co-occurrence, with a repertoire-size bias correction applied to TCR pairs. False discovery rates were estimated in a later analysis by permuting HLA or CMV assignments 20 times. In a later analysis, co-occurring TCRs were grouped with DBSCAN, and TCRdist sequence similarity was added when clustering was performed within HLA-allele-positive subsets. For co-occurrence clustering, repertoires with fewer than 30,000 or more than 120,000 public chains were excluded, along with five repertoires with anomalous nucleotide sharing. TCRdb took this table from immuneACCESS and kept in-frame rearrangements with V and J called. Such tables lack part of the clones; where checked against another copy, unresolved V genes explain under half of the gap, and the rest is unexplained. D and trimming were read from the DNA, whereas the V and J calls and clone size are those reported in that table. The sample table holds about 200,000 clones, of which approximately 85% were seen once. Of the sample, 2.5% to 3.5% falls within the top ten clones.

In total, roughly 670 healthy bone marrow donors made up the cohort. At the time of sampling, every cohort member was nominally healthy, though immune exposures that went unrecorded were likely present. The donor tested CMV seronegative, placing the donor among the 350 or so seronegative members of the cohort. Each donor provided a peripheral blood sample, and peripheral blood mononuclear cells were used for TCR beta sequencing. The Qiagen DNeasy Blood Extraction Kit was used to extract genomic DNA from the blood cell samples. V is shortened by 5 bases, J by 1 base, and the region joining them spans 11 bases. In the germline V gene, CDR1 corresponds to SGHVS and CDR2 to FNYEAQ. Including cysteine and phenylalanine, the CDR3 has 14 amino acids. The read is trimmed to its CDR3 DNA, 42 bases read in frame from base 1. The investigation overall reported the following: The cohort was sequenced for TCR beta chains only, and without alpha or paired-chain data the features that could be detected were limited. HLA typing was unavailable for some donors at each locus, so association tests used only the typed subset. A group of highly shared sequence variants was considered likely to be a technical artifact of the sequencing pipeline. Correlated functional status among segregating V segments might reflect linkage disequilibrium, but an unknown experimental factor could not be ruled out. In an earlier analysis of under 600 of the donors, most TCR beta V segments were observed in productive rearrangements about 87% or about 30% of the time, broadly matching IMGT annotations. While some public TCRs were present in many individuals, most TCR sequences turned up only very rarely across donors. Several of the top co-occurrence clusters appeared to be linked to parvovirus B19, influenza, CMV and Epstein-Barr virus, according to a later analysis. Because counts were too low, more than 15 rarely observed V segments, including chromosome 9 orphons, were excluded from the earlier analysis of several hundred of the donors. The 87-base-pair reads could not distinguish some IMGT-functional V segments, including TRBV6-2 and TRBV6-3, so those segments were excluded. In vitro tests confirmed that a few of the cytomegalovirus-associated TCR beta chains recognize cytomegalovirus antigens. According to a later genetic analysis, donors in an Asian-associated ancestry cluster had fewer N-insertions in productive TCRs than the approximately 710-donor mean. It was suggested by the authors that the approach could potentially be generalized to other disease states and immunological phenotypes. When HLA alleles, especially DR and DQ, strongly co-occurred, attributing TCR associations to individual alleles was difficult. At a false discovery rate of 0.05, a later analysis linked under 20,000 TCR beta sequences to specific HLA alleles. According to a later analysis, TCR association rates differed among HLA loci, with DRB1 alleles showing the most associated TCRs and HLA-C alleles showing the fewest. The study listed around 160 TCR beta chains as associated with cytomegalovirus. In both the original and validation cohorts, the classifier was reported to diagnose cytomegalovirus status with high specificity and sensitivity. In a later analysis, HLA-associated TCR beta chains were found to be more clonally expanded and to have lower generation probabilities than equally common non-associated chains. For the cohort, immune exposure information was limited to CMV serostatus. A later analysis found that most CMV-associated TCR beta chains appeared HLA-restricted, with HLA associations seemingly driven largely by CMV exposure. Sequencing depth was assumed to be roughly uniform across donors in the presence/absence analyses, though that assumption may not hold. A further reported finding was that TCR beta sequences accurately predicted the HLA-A and HLA-B alleles for most subjects in the first cohort. In a later genetic analysis, a missense DCLRE1C variant was associated with V-gene and J-gene trimming of TCR beta chains, and the association was replicated in an independent cohort.

With regard to this clone: It has no known antigen specificity. The sample holds no much larger clone one base away, and base qualities are not on file.

The V and J genes are TRBV7-6 and TRBJ1-2; tentative D gene TRBD1, with 6 bases matching. The receptor comes from a woman between 40 and 55 years old in good health and CMV-seronegative. Sequences were obtained from PBMCs. The CDR3 protein is CASSPRGVNYGYTF. The nucleotide sequence is given as TGTGCCAGCAGCCCCAGGGGTGTTAACTATGGCTACACCTTC.